This entry is about one T cell receptor beta chain. Using immunoSEQ multiplex PCR, the repertoire was profiled, and TCRdb retains in-frame clones only, with some absent. There are around 290,000 clones in the sample; around 90% occur only once, and 1.5% to 2% lies in the top ten. The data derive from a study of blood T cell repertoires in COVID-19. Trimming removed 6 bases from V and 11 bases from J; junction bases left unmatched: 8. This CDR3 region has 14 residues. The V gene's germline CDR1 is MNHEY and CDR2 SVGAGI. The TCR comes from a woman between 40 and 50 years old who had recovered from COVID-19. Sequencing input: PBMCs or T cells enriched from blood (not recorded which). The chain uses TRBV6-5 and TRBJ2-1; the match to TRBD2 covers 12 bases. CDR3 nucleotide sequence: TGTGCCAGCAGCCGGACTAGCGGGACCGTCCAGCAGTTCTTC. Protein: CASSRTSGTVQQFF.